The present T cell receptor beta chain was sequenced within a study of chemoradiotherapy in HPV16-positive cancers. Study information: A couple of HPV16-positive patients' cells yielded candidate HPV-specific clones and common motifs.

The CDR3 spans 17 residues. V was cut by 0 bases and J by 7 bases, with 16 bases left in between. The V gene's germline CDR1 is SGHDN and CDR2 FVKESK. Clones were sequenced by immunoSEQ multiplex PCR, and TCRdb holds only the in-frame ones, with some missing. The repertoire holds roughly 28,000 clones, with roughly 80% as singletons. The clonotype was recovered from a human donor with HPV-associated anogenital cancer. The sample consisted of blood, taken from a patient who underwent chemoradiotherapy. The rearrangement uses TRBV14 and TRBJ1-6; D might be TRBD1 (6 bases). The CDR3 DNA reads TGTGCCAGCAGCCAAGAAAATGGGGGGCTGGTGAATTCACCCCTCCACTTT. Translated: CASSQENGGLVNSPLHF.